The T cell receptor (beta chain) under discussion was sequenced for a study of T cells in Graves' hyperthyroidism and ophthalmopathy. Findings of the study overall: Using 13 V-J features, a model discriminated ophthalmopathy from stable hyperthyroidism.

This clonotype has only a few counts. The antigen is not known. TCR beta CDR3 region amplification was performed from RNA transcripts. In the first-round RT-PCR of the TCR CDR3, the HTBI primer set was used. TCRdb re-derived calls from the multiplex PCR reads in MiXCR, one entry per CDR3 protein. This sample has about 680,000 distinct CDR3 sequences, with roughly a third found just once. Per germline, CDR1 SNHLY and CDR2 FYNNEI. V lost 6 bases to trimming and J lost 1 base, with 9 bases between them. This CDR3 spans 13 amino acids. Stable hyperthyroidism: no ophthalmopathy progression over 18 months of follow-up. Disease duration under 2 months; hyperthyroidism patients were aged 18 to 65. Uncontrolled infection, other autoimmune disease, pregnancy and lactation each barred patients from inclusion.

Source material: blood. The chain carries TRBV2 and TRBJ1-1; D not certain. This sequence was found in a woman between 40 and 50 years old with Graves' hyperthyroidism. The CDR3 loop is CASRTGANTEAFF. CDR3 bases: TGTGCCAGCAGGACCGGTGCGAACACTGAAGCTTTCTTT.